The 13 T cell receptor beta chains given below trace back to one sample, sequenced in a study of T cells in pancreatic ductal adenocarcinoma (TCRdb year 2017). Selected pancreatic ductal adenocarcinoma patients had undergone surgery without neoadjuvant therapy. Libraries were constructed by the immunoSEQ multiplex PCR assay. In TCRdb, the immuneACCESS table is reduced to in-frame sequences with V and J assigned. These tables do not hold every clone; where another copy was compared, an unresolved V gene accounts for under half, and the others remain unexplained. The sample table holds over 90,000 clones, of which around 96% were seen once. The ten largest clones take up less than 4% of the sample. Sequencing input: PBMCs. All receptors come from a human donor with pancreatic ductal adenocarcinoma.

This chain joins TRBV4-1 and TRBJ2-2; 10 positions match TRBD2. J gave up 6 bases and V 2 bases, and 3 bases lay outside the gene matches. The germline gives CDR1 MGHRA, CDR2 YSYEKL. The CDR3 is 15 amino acids. The CDR3 DNA reads as TGCGCCAGCAGCCAACTCCTAGCGGGAGCCGGGGAGCTGTTTTTT. It specifies CASSQLLAGAGELFF.

The J gene is TRBJ2-7, the V gene TRBV7-2, with D tentatively TRBD1 (6 bases). This CDR3 is 16 amino acids long. V gave up 1 base and J gave up 2 bases, with 15 bases separating them. The germline V gene has CDR1 SGHTA and CDR2 FQGNSA. This CDR3 is CASSLEVTGFTYEQYF. CDR3 DNA: TGTGCCAGCAGCTTAGAGGTGACAGGTTTCACCTACGAGCAGTACTTC.

The V call is TRBV29-1, the J call TRBJ2-1, with 8 bases aligning to TRBD1. Germline V gives CDR1 SQVTM, CDR2 ANQGSEA. There are 13 residues in the CDR3. J lost 7 bases, V lost 2 bases, and 4 bases had no gene match. CDR3 DNA: TGCAGCGTTGAACGGCAGGGGGCGAATGAGCAGTTCTTC. Protein product: CSVERQGANEQFF.

This clone occurred a few times. This chain connects TRBV5-1 to TRBJ2-1; no reliable D call. Germline V CDR1 and CDR2: SGHRS, YFSETQ. The V and J ends lost 5 bases and 0 bases respectively, with 12 bases between them. This CDR3 region has 15 residues. The CDR3 coding sequence is TGCGCCAGCAGAGTAGTGCTGAGCTCCTACAATGAGCAGTTCTTC. Translating gives CASRVVLSSYNEQFF.

Only one count was recorded for this clone. The junction does not match germline at one end; this may be a read error. The CDR3 loop reads CASSLIAGPYNEQFF. CDR3 coding DNA: TGTGCTAGCAGCTTAATTGCGGGACCCTACAATGAGCAGTTCTTC. The J gene is TRBJ2-1, the V gene TRBV7-7; maybe TRBD2 (6 bases). This CDR3 has 15 amino acids. Germline lookup yields CDR1 SSHAT and CDR2 FNYEAQ (reference sequence).

The rearrangement links TRBV28 to TRBJ2-2, with TRBD2 as a possible D gene (5 bases). V lost 6 bases, J lost 5 bases, and 16 bases lay in between. Germline loops: CDR1 MDHEN, CDR2 SYDVKM. CDR3 length: 15 residues. CDR3 bases: TGTGCCAGCAGCCCCGGGCGAGGGAATACCGGGGAGCTGTTTTTT. Residues: CASSPGRGNTGELFF.

V is TRBV4-1 and J is TRBJ2-2; TRBD2 aligns across 16 bases. This CDR3 is 21 amino acids long. Trimming took 1 base from V and 0 from J; bases not matched to a gene: 8. The germline gives CDR1 MGHRA, CDR2 YSYEKL. The CDR3 is CASSQVPGTSGRAANTGELFF. Written as DNA, the CDR3 is TGCGCCAGCAGCCAAGTCCCCGGGACTAGCGGGAGGGCTGCGAACACCGGGGAGCTGTTTTTT.

The gene calls are TRBV27 and TRBJ2-7; 7 bases fit TRBD2. The CDR3 contains 18 residues. CDR1 is MNHEY, CDR2 SMNVEV, per germline (reference sequence). J was trimmed by 1 base and V by 8 bases; bases with no gene match: 20. Here the CDR3 reads CASRPRLYSFGGSYEQYF. CDR3 in DNA: TGTGCCAGCCGACCCAGACTCTACTCCTTCGGGGGGTCCTACGAGCAGTACTTC.

V is TRBV6-6 and J is TRBJ1-5; possibly TRBD1 for D (6 bases). Trimming stripped 2 bases from V and 2 bases from J, with 10 bases between. There are 15 residues in the CDR3. Germline V gene sequence: CDR1 MNHNY, CDR2 SVGAGI (reference sequence). The CDR3 DNA reads TGTGCCAGCAGTTACGGCAGGGGAGGCAATCAGCCCCAGCATTTT. Its translation is CASSYGRGGNQPQHF.

In its sample, this clone was seen a few times. The V and J genes are TRBV27 and TRBJ2-7, with 7 positions matching TRBD2. Germline values: CDR1 MNHEY, CDR2 SMNVEV (reference sequence). The V segment lost 3 bases and the J segment 4 bases; nucleotides outside the gene matches: 3. The CDR3 is made up of 13 amino acids. The CDR3: CASSFGEGYEQYF. In nucleotides, the CDR3 is TGTGCCAGCAGTTTCGGGGAGGGGTACGAGCAGTACTTC.

J is TRBJ2-5 and V is TRBV28; 9 nucleotides agree with TRBD2. Germline V gene sequence: CDR1 MDHEN, CDR2 SYDVKM. With V trimmed by 8 bases and J by 6 bases, 10 bases remained unmatched. This CDR3 comprises 14 residues. The CDR3 region has the DNA TGTGCCAGCTCGCCGGGACTAGCTCTCCAGACCCAGTACTTC. Translating it yields CASSPGLALQTQYF.

The chain links TRBV5-5 to TRBJ1-5; D is unclear. The CDR3 contains 13 residues. V lost 0 bases and J lost 5, with 6 bases in between. Germline loops: CDR1 SGHKS, CDR2 YYEKEE (reference sequence). CDR3 in DNA: TGTGCCAGCAGCTTGGGGCTGGATCAGCCCCAGCATTTT. As protein: CASSLGLDQPQHF.

The rearrangement joins TRBV2 to TRBJ2-7, with no clear D. The CDR3 contains 14 residues. V was trimmed by 6 bases and J by 2 bases, leaving 14 bases between them. Germline CDR1 is SNHLY and CDR2 is FYNNEI. CDR3: CASRTHSQAYEQYF. The CDR3 DNA reads as TGTGCCAGCAGGACCCACTCCCAGGCCTACGAGCAGTACTTC.